This T cell receptor (beta chain) appears in the sequencing data of a study of blood T cell repertoires in COVID-19. Germline-derived CDR1 and CDR2 are LGHNA and YSLEER. The CDR3 is 15 amino acids. Between the trimmed V and J ends, which lost 0 bases and 7 bases, there was a span of 13 bases. Original methodology: Quantification of nucleated cells was approximated via reference gene primer amplification. Sequencing was performed with immunoSEQ multiplex PCR; in TCRdb, only in-frame clones are kept and a portion is missing. The V and J calls and clone size are taken from that table; D and trimming were inferred from the DNA. The sample comprises around 260,000 clones, approximately 86% of which are singletons, and around 5% rests with the top ten.

The sequenced sample was peripheral blood. V gene TRBV4-3 combines with J gene TRBJ1-5; the D gene is possibly TRBD1 (5 bases). The sequence was obtained from a woman aged 60-75 years with COVID-19, enrolled during active disease. The CDR3, as DNA: TGCGCCAGCAGCCAAGACGGAGGGGTAGGGCAGCCCCAGCATTTT. This encodes CASSQDGGVGQPQHF.